These 6 T cell receptor beta chains originate from one sample sequenced in a study of OX40 agonist ivuxolimab in advanced cancers. The library came from the immunoSEQ multiplex PCR assay. TCRdb limited this immuneACCESS table to in-frame rearrangements with V and J called. A share of clones is missing; checked studies link under half to unresolved V genes, and the rest is unexplained. The sample data list about 48,000 clones, and over 80% of these were observed just once. Clones ranked in the top ten supply about 1.2% of the sample. Here the sequenced sample was CD4+ or CD8+ T cells sorted from blood, taken in a trial of the OX40 agonist ivuxolimab. The receptors come from an adult with an advanced solid tumor such as melanoma, head and neck, liver or kidney cancer.

The rearrangement links TRBV6-1 to TRBJ1-2, with a weak D call TRBD1 (6 bases). This CDR3 contains 13 residues. The germline CDR1 and CDR2 sequences are MNHNS and SASEGT. V was clipped by 5 bases and J by 8 bases, with 15 bases between them. The CDR3 region is CASSLRTGRGYTF. Written as DNA, the CDR3 is TGTGCCAGCAGTTTAAGAACAGGGCGAGGCTACACCTTC.

The chain employs TRBV9 and TRBJ1-2, with D perhaps TRBD1 (6 bases). Germline CDR1 is SGDLS and CDR2 is YYNGEE. V lost 0 bases and J 7 bases, leaving 13 bases between the germline ends. The CDR3 is made up of 14 amino acids. The CDR3 sequence is CASSVESGGGGYTF. The CDR3 nucleotides are TGTGCCAGCAGCGTAGAATCGGGGGGCGGTGGCTACACCTTC. Using reference TRBV9 and TRBJ1-2 for the parts outside the CDR3, the full variable domain is DSGVTQTPKHLITATGQRVTLRCSPRSGDLSVYWYQQSLDQGLQFLIQYYNGEERAKGNILERFSAQQFPDLHSELNLSSLELGDSALYFCASSVESGGGGYTFGSGTRLTVV.

In nucleotides, the CDR3 is TGTGCCAGCTCACCCTCGGGGGGAGAGAACACTGAAGCTTTCTTT. Protein sequence: CASSPSGGENTEAFF. The rearrangement uses TRBV18 and TRBJ1-1; TRBD1 is a possible D gene (5 bases). The CDR3 spans 15 residues. Germline assignment: CDR1 KGHSH and CDR2 LQKENI. Trimming pared 3 bases from V and 1 base from J, leaving 12 bases between. The full variable domain, rest sourced from reference TRBV18 and TRBJ1-1, is NAGVMQNPRHLVRRRGQEARLRCSPMKGHSHVYWYRQLPEEGLKFMVYLQKENIIDESGMPKERFSAEFPKEGPSILRIQQVVRGDSAAYFCASSPSGGENTEAFFGQGTRLTVV.

The chain joins TRBV19 to TRBJ2-6; no definite D call. V was pared by 5 bases and J by 0 bases, with 20 bases between. Germline CDR1 and CDR2: LNHDA and SQIVND (reference sequence). This CDR3 spans 19 amino acids. CDR3 DNA: TGTGCCAGTAGTTCCCCCGTGGGCAGGCGGTCCTCTGGGGCCAACGTCCTGACTTTC. It encodes CASSSPVGRRSSGANVLTF.

The chain links TRBV5-1 to TRBJ2-1; TRBD2 aligns across 8 bases. CDR3 length: 15 residues. Per germline, CDR1 SGHRS and CDR2 YFSETQ. V dropped 6 bases and J dropped 9; count of bases not matched to a gene: 14. The CDR3: CASMDGGGLAIEQFF. In nucleotides, the CDR3 is TGCGCCAGCATGGACGGGGGCGGACTAGCTATTGAGCAGTTCTTC.

This chain's CDR3 is CASSQEARGPSYEQYF. The CDR3 bases are TGTGCCAGCAGCCAAGAAGCCAGGGGTCCCTCCTACGAGCAGTACTTC. The gene calls are TRBV4-2 and TRBJ2-7; D is perhaps TRBD1 (6 bases). Germline CDR1 and CDR2: LGHNA and YNFKEQ. Trimming stripped 0 bases from V and 0 bases from J, with 12 bases between. The CDR3 consists of 16 residues.